The next 25 T cell receptor beta chains were all read from a single sample in a study of T cells after yellow fever vaccination. TCRdb fed the 5' RACE reads into MiXCR, producing one record per CDR3 protein. The sample has around 310,000 distinct CDR3 sequences; around 4.3% are singletons. The sample was PBMCs, taken 15 days after the yellow fever booster vaccination. The receptors derive from a man in his late teens or twenties who received the YFV17D yellow fever vaccine.

The rearrangement uses TRBV5-4 and TRBJ1-1; unclear D gene. Trimming left V 0 bases short and J 11 bases short, with 17 bases between. CDR1 and CDR2 from the germline V gene are SGHNT and YYREEE (reference sequence). The length of the CDR3 is 14 residues. The CDR3 nucleotides are TGTGCCAGCAGCTTGGAGGGTTCCTCGAGGGTGGCTTTCTTT. It specifies CASSLEGSSRVAFF.

A remark on this clonotype: This sequence may be a read error, since a much larger clone differs from it by one base. V and J are TRBV4-3 and TRBJ2-4; D remains ambiguous. The germline CDR1 and CDR2 sequences are LGHNA and YSLEER. The CDR3 contains 14 residues. The V gene lost 1 base and the J gene lost 6 bases, with 10 bases spanning the gap. For the CDR3, the DNA is TGCGCCAGCAGCCAAGGCTCCGAGGTAAACATTCAGTACTTC. Its protein is CASSQGSEVNIQYF.

This clonotype was found a few times. The chain employs TRBV20-1 and TRBJ1-6, with 9 bases fitting TRBD1. There are 14 residues in the CDR3. Germline trimming cut 3 bases from V and 9 bases from J; bases unmatched to any gene: 6. Germline V gene data show CDR1 as DFQATT and CDR2 as SNEGSKA (reference sequence). CDR3 region: CSASRDRVGSPLHF. CDR3 coding DNA: TGCAGTGCTAGCCGGGACAGGGTCGGTTCACCCCTCCACTTT.

This clonotype was observed many times. The chain uses TRBV7-6 and TRBJ2-1; D may be TRBD2 (6 bases). From germline, CDR1 is SGHVS and CDR2 FNYEAQ. The CDR3 loop spans 16 amino acids. Trimming left V 1 base short and J 7 bases short, with 17 bases between. In DNA, the CDR3 is TGTGCCAGCAGCTTAGAGGTGGGGGGTCTTAGGAATGAGCAGTTCTTC. Its translation is CASSLEVGGLRNEQFF.

There are many counts of this clonotype. The gene calls are TRBV5-1 and TRBJ1-2, with 9 bases identical to TRBD1. V dropped 4 bases and J dropped 8; count of bases not matched to a gene: 6. The CDR3 totals 13 residues. Germline values: CDR1 SGHRS, CDR2 YFSETQ. Written as DNA, the CDR3 is TGCGCCAGCAGCCCAGGACAGGGGAAAGGCTACACCTTC. Translation gives CASSPGQGKGYTF.

This chain links TRBV5-6 with TRBJ2-1, with TRBD1 matching over 7 bases. The CDR3 contains 13 residues. With 4 bases clipped from V and 5 bases from J, the junction kept 3 bases outside the gene matches. Germline V lookup: CDR1 SGHDT, CDR2 YYEEEE. CDR3 bases: TGTGCCAGCAGCAGGGGGACAGACAATGAGCAGTTCTTC. This codes for CASSRGTDNEQFF.

In its sample, this clonotype was seen many times. J is TRBJ2-2 and V is TRBV6-5; 7 positions match TRBD2. The germline V gene encodes CDR1 MNHEY and CDR2 SVGAGI. The CDR3 runs to 13 residues. V shed 6 bases and J 7 bases; nucleotides not matched to a gene: 5. This CDR3 reads CASRGREHGELFF. The DNA for the CDR3 is TGTGCCAGCAGGGGGAGGGAGCACGGGGAGCTGTTTTTT.

This clonotype was picked up many times. The chain uses TRBV20-1 and TRBJ1-5; D gene ambiguous. From germline, CDR1 is DFQATT and CDR2 SNEGSKA (reference sequence). This CDR3 has 15 residues. V was cut by 6 bases and J by 1 base, with 16 bases left in between. In DNA form, the CDR3 reads TGCAGTGCGATAGGATGGCCCAAGAGCAATCAGCCCCAGCATTTT. It specifies CSAIGWPKSNQPQHF.

Many counts were recorded for this clonotype. This chain connects TRBV6-5 to TRBJ2-1, with D tentatively TRBD2 (6 bases). CDR1 is MNHEY and CDR2 is SVGAGI in the germline V gene. CDR3 size: 16 residues. The V end was cut by 0 bases, the J end by 6 bases, with 15 bases between. The CDR3 protein is CASSYSTSRRGNEQFF. CDR3 DNA sequence: TGTGCCAGCAGTTACTCGACCAGCAGGCGGGGCAATGAGCAGTTCTTC.

V and J are TRBV7-2 and TRBJ2-3; D is possibly TRBD2 (6 bases). Germline assignment: CDR1 SGHTA and CDR2 FQGNSA. CDR3 length: 13 residues. Between the trimmed V and J ends, which lost 4 bases and 6 bases, there was a span of 11 bases. The CDR3 sequence: CASSSELADTQYF. The DNA of the CDR3 is TGTGCCAGCAGCTCAGAGCTAGCGGATACGCAGTATTTT.

This clonotype came up many times. The genes are TRBV6-2 or TRBV6-3 and TRBJ2-3; D may be TRBD2 (6 bases). CDR1 MNHEY and CDR2 SVGEGT come from the germline V gene. V lost 5 bases to trimming and J lost 2 bases, with 11 bases between them. The CDR3 extends over 14 amino acids. CDR3 coding DNA: TGTGCCAGCAGTCCCGGGGGTCCCACAGATACGCAGTATTTT. This translates into CASSPGGPTDTQYF.

This clonotype was seen a few times. The rearrangement links TRBV12-3 or TRBV12-4 to TRBJ2-5; 7 positions match TRBD1. This CDR3 has 11 amino acids. V dropped 1 base and J dropped 14; count of bases not matched to a gene: 4. The CDR3, as DNA: TGTGCCAGCAGTTTAGGGGGACAGTTATACTTC. Protein: CASSLGGQLYF.

This clonotype was detected a few times. V gene TRBV18 combines with J gene TRBJ1-4; no clear D. Germline V CDR1 and CDR2: KGHSH, LQKENI. Trimming pared 1 base from V and 6 bases from J, leaving 12 bases between. CDR3 size: 15 residues. In nucleotides, the CDR3 is TGTGCCAGCTCACCACGGGTCAGTCACGATGAAAAACTGTTTTTT. The encoded protein is CASSPRVSHDEKLFF.

This clonotype has at least ten counts. The chain joins TRBV12-3 or TRBV12-4 to TRBJ2-2, with TRBD1 identical over 9 bases. With V trimmed by 6 bases and J by 2 bases, 4 bases remained unmatched. The CDR3 length is 15 residues. CDR3 residues: CASSSGQGNTGELFF. The CDR3 region has the DNA TGTGCCAGCAGCTCGGGACAGGGAAACACCGGGGAGCTGTTTTTT.

This clonotype was counted at least ten times. V and J are TRBV5-5 and TRBJ1-2; D might be TRBD1 (5 bases). Germline-derived CDR1 and CDR2 are SGHKS and YYEKEE (reference sequence). Trimming shortened V by 1 base and J by 5 bases, and 12 bases separated the two germline ends. The CDR3 has 14 residues. CDR3: CASSLLQGPYGYTF. CDR3 coding DNA: TGTGCCAGCAGCTTGCTTCAGGGACCATATGGCTACACCTTC.

In its sample, this clonotype was seen many times. The DNA of the CDR3 is TGTGCCAGCAGCTTGTTAATAAACACTGAAGCTTTCTTT. Encoded protein: CASSLLINTEAFF. The chain couples TRBV11-2 to TRBJ1-1; no clear D. Trimming cost V 3 bases and J 2 bases, with 7 bases left between them. The CDR3 is made up of 13 amino acids. Germline V gene data show CDR1 as SGHAT and CDR2 as FQNNGV.

This clonotype was seen a handful of times. The rearrangement links TRBV6-2 or TRBV6-3 to TRBJ2-3; 11 nucleotides match TRBD1. Per the germline V gene, CDR1 is MNHEY and CDR2 is SVGEGT. J was trimmed by 4 bases and V by 2 bases; bases with no gene match: 5. This CDR3 is 16 amino acids long. In DNA form, the CDR3 reads TGTGCCAGCAGTTACGCCGGACAGGGGGCTTCAGATACGCAGTATTTT. It specifies CASSYAGQGASDTQYF.

This clonotype was recorded a few times. V and J are TRBV3-1 and TRBJ1-6, with 9 bases that match TRBD1. Germline V lookup: CDR1 LGHDT, CDR2 YNNKEL (reference sequence). With 6 bases clipped from V and 7 bases from J, the junction kept 4 bases outside the gene matches. The CDR3 runs 14 residues. CDR3: CASRGQGFNSPLHF. The CDR3 DNA is TGTGCCAGCAGGGGACAGGGATTCAATTCACCCCTCCACTTT.

This chain links TRBV12-3 or TRBV12-4 with TRBJ1-2; the D is unclear. CDR3 size: 11 residues. Between the trimmed V and J ends, which lost 3 bases and 8 bases, there was a span of 7 bases. The CDR3 DNA reads TGTGCCAGCAGTTTGAGGGAGGGCTACACCTTC. As protein: CASSLREGYTF.

This clonotype came up many times. This sequence joins TRBV7-9 and TRBJ1-1; D gene unclear. V lost 5 bases and J 5 bases, leaving 6 bases between the germline ends. This CDR3 has 11 residues. CDR1 and CDR2 (germline): SEHNR, FQNEAQ (reference sequence). The CDR3 here is CASSTRTEAFF. The CDR3 DNA reads TGTGCCAGCAGCACCCGGACTGAAGCTTTCTTT.

This clonotype showed up just a few times. This chain uses TRBV4-1 with TRBJ1-2, with D tentatively TRBD1 (5 bases). The CDR3 loop spans 15 amino acids. Germline V gives CDR1 MGHRA, CDR2 YSYEKL. V gave up 0 bases and J gave up 4 bases, with 12 bases separating them. The CDR3 nucleotides are TGCGCCAGCAGCCAAGAAGGGGCTCTCGCCTATGGCTACACCTTC. Amino acid sequence: CASSQEGALAYGYTF.

The genes are TRBV20-1 and TRBJ1-3; D ambiguous. V was shortened by 0 bases and J by 0 bases, with 0 bases between the two germline ends. Germline V lookup: CDR1 DFQATT, CDR2 SNEGSKA (reference sequence). This CDR3 has 12 residues. CDR3 DNA: TGCAGTGCTAGAGACTCTGGAAACACCATATATTTT. Its translation is CSARDSGNTIYF.

Notes on this clonotype: This could be a read error, since a much larger clone is one nucleotide away. This sequence joins TRBV7-6 and TRBJ2-2, with a tentative D call TRBD2 (5 bases). Looked up from germline, CDR1 is SGHVS and CDR2 is FNYEAQ. The CDR3 loop spans 15 amino acids. The CDR3 DNA follows: TGTGCCAGCAGAACGACCGCCGGGAACACCGTGGAGCTGTTTTTT. Residues: CASRTTAGNTVELFF.

The sample holds a few counts of this clonotype. The chain uses TRBV6-1 and TRBJ1-4, with D perhaps matching TRBD1 (5 bases). CDR3 length: 13 residues. Trimming took 2 bases from V and 8 from J, leaving 9 bases between them. Looked up from germline, CDR1 is MNHNS and CDR2 is SASEGT. The CDR3 nucleotides read TGTGCCAGCAGTGAAACGGCAGGGGAAAAACTGTTTTTT. Translation gives CASSETAGEKLFF.

This clonotype was counted ten times or more. The rearrangement joins TRBV7-3 to TRBJ2-6; possible D gene TRBD1, 5 bases. V lost 2 bases to trimming and J lost 2 bases, with 13 bases between them. The germline CDR1 and CDR2 sequences are SGHTA and FQGTGA. The CDR3 is made up of 17 amino acids. The CDR3 bases are TGTGCCAGCAGCTTACTGGGCAGGGCCGCTGGGGCCAACGTCCTGACTTTC. Amino acid sequence: CASSLLGRAAGANVLTF.